This TCR beta chain came from a study of human T cells and chemical hapten exposure. This CDR3 region has 12 residues. Germline assignment: CDR1 ENHRY and CDR2 SYGVKD. V was clipped by 4 bases and J by 7 bases; unmatched bases: 1. In TCRdb, the RACE reads were re-called with MiXCR into one record per CDR3 protein. The sample consists of some 49,000 distinct CDR3 sequences, approximately 9.1% of them appearing once. The time point is: patch test 1, 2 weeks after DPC sensitization. Described treatment: therapeutic diphenylcyclopropenone sensitization with weekly scalp DPC. This clonotype was seen repeatedly, ten times or more.

The TCR originated in a woman in her 50s with alopecia areata. Some clones in this sample may be carry-over from other donors' samples. This chain connects TRBV10-3 to TRBJ2-1; 7 positions agree with TRBD2. Sequences were derived from whole blood, sampled in connection with sensitization to the hapten diphenylcyclopropenone (DPC). This chain's CDR3 is CAISGTSNEQFF. The DNA for the CDR3 is TGTGCCATCAGTGGGACTAGTAATGAGCAGTTCTTC.